These 20 T cell receptor beta chains were sequenced from one sample in a study of cytomegalovirus exposure and HLA in healthy donors. Vbeta (60) and Jbeta (13) primers were used in the PCR. Measured with immunoSEQ multiplex PCR; TCRdb has only the in-frame clones, and not every one. The table has some 150,000 clones, roughly 85% seen once; the top ten hold approximately 0.85%. Sample: PBMCs. These receptor sequences come from a woman aged 30 to 39 in good health and CMV-seronegative.

V and J are TRBV25-1 and TRBJ1-6; D not resolved. Germline V gives CDR1 MGHDK, CDR2 SYGVNS. This CDR3 region has 15 residues. Trimming took 6 bases from V and 4 from J, leaving 13 bases between them. CDR3 nucleotides: TGTGCCAGCAGACCCGCGGGTCTTTATAATTCACCCCTCCACTTT. It yields the protein CASRPAGLYNSPLHF.

The chain has TRBV30 and TRBJ2-5; the match to TRBD2 covers 11 bases. The germline CDR1 and CDR2 sequences are GTSNPN and SVGIG (reference sequence). The ends lost 4 bases at V and 9 bases at J; junction bases unmatched: 4. The CDR3 runs 12 residues. The CDR3 nucleotides read TGTGCCTGGAAGCTAGCGGGAGGCCCCCAGTACTTC. This gives the protein CAWKLAGGPQYF.

The chain is built from TRBV7-8 and TRBJ1-2; D remains ambiguous. This CDR3 region has 16 residues. V was shortened by 1 base and J by 4 bases, with 16 bases between the two germline ends. The germline V gene encodes CDR1 SGHVS and CDR2 FQNEAQ. For the CDR3, the DNA is TGTGCCAGCAGCTTAGGCAGTCTCACGCCGTCCTATGGCTACACCTTC. Encoded protein: CASSLGSLTPSYGYTF.

The chain employs TRBV27 and TRBJ1-2; the match to TRBD1 covers 9 bases. Per germline, CDR1 MNHEY and CDR2 SMNVEV (reference sequence). The CDR3 is 15 amino acids. With 4 bases clipped from V and 4 bases from J, the junction kept 7 bases outside the gene matches. The CDR3 sequence: CASSWGGTGSYGYTF. CDR3 nucleotide sequence: TGTGCCAGCAGTTGGGGGGGGACAGGGAGCTATGGCTACACCTTC.

V and J are TRBV9 and TRBJ2-3, with TRBD2 identical over 10 bases. Germline CDR1 reads SGDLS; CDR2 reads YYNGEE. This CDR3 has 15 residues. J was trimmed by 1 base and V by 4 bases; bases with no gene match: 3. The chain's CDR3 is CASSTLAGGTDTQYF. As DNA, the CDR3 is TGTGCCAGCAGCACGCTAGCGGGGGGCACAGATACGCAGTATTTT.

V is TRBV2 and J is TRBJ2-1; a weak D match, TRBD2 (6 bases). The CDR3 has 15 amino acids. V lost 3 bases to trimming and J lost 6 bases, with 15 bases between them. Germline loops: CDR1 SNHLY, CDR2 FYNNEI. CDR3 protein: CASSDGTGTRNEQFF. The CDR3 DNA reads as TGTGCCAGCAGTGACGGGACCGGGACTCGCAATGAGCAGTTCTTC.

This clone came up a few times. V and J are TRBV5-6 and TRBJ2-7; TRBD2 is a possible D gene (6 bases). Germline V lookup: CDR1 SGHDT, CDR2 YYEEEE. The CDR3 totals 16 residues. V was shortened by 0 bases and J by 3 bases, with 16 bases between the two germline ends. The CDR3 DNA is TGTGCCAGCAGCTTGGTGTGGGGAGGAGCGAGCTACGAGCAGTACTTC. Its translation is CASSLVWGGASYEQYF.

The J gene is TRBJ2-7, the V gene TRBV28, with 8 bases aligning to TRBD1. This CDR3 spans 17 amino acids. Trimming removed 6 bases from V and 2 bases from J; junction bases left unmatched: 15. From germline, CDR1 is MDHEN and CDR2 SYDVKM. The CDR3 bases are TGTGCCAGCAGCCGACCCCGACAGGGGAGAATACCCTACGAGCAGTACTTC. The encoded protein is CASSRPRQGRIPYEQYF.

The V gene is TRBV9, the J gene TRBJ2-7, with D perhaps matching TRBD1 (6 bases). V lost 3 bases, J lost 3 bases, and 10 bases lay in between. The CDR3 covers 13 residues. Looked up from germline, CDR1 is SGDLS and CDR2 is YYNGEE. CDR3 loop: CASSAGVGYEQYF. CDR3 sequence (DNA): TGTGCCAGCAGCGCAGGGGTGGGCTACGAGCAGTACTTC.

The V and J genes are TRBV9 and TRBJ1-1, with unresolved D. The V gene lost 0 bases and the J gene lost 4 bases, with 10 bases spanning the gap. CDR3 length equals 14 residues. Germline V lookup: CDR1 SGDLS, CDR2 YYNGEE. The CDR3 coding sequence is TGTGCCAGCAGCGTAGTGGGAGGGCCCACTGAAGCTTTCTTT. Its translation is CASSVVGGPTEAFF.

The gene calls are TRBV14 and TRBJ2-1; 10 bases align to TRBD2. J was trimmed by 0 bases and V by 3 bases; bases with no gene match: 14. Germline CDR1 reads SGHDN; CDR2 reads FVKESK. The CDR3 loop spans 20 amino acids. The CDR3 bases are TGTGCCAGCAGCCATGAGCGGCTAGCGGGGGCCCTCAGCTCCTACAATGAGCAGTTCTTC. It codes for CASSHERLAGALSSYNEQFF.

V usage is TRBV27 and J usage is TRBJ1-5; weak D call: TRBD1 (5 bases). CDR3 size: 14 residues. V was cut by 5 bases and J by 7 bases, with 15 bases left in between. Germline-derived CDR1 and CDR2 are MNHEY and SMNVEV (reference sequence). CDR3 amino acids: CASSLRAGRQPQHF. As DNA, the CDR3 is TGTGCCAGCAGTCTCAGAGCGGGGCGACAGCCCCAGCATTTT.

The J gene is TRBJ1-1, the V gene TRBV29-1; D is uncertain. Germline V CDR1 and CDR2: SQVTM, ANQGSEA. V gave up 3 bases and J gave up 0 bases, with 8 bases separating them. CDR3 length equals 13 residues. CDR3 region: CSVDIRMNTEAFF. As DNA, the CDR3 is TGCAGCGTTGATATTCGTATGAACACTGAAGCTTTCTTT. Using reference TRBV29-1 and TRBJ1-1 for the parts outside the CDR3, the full variable domain is SAVISQKPSRDICQRGTSLTIQCQVDSQVTMMFWYRQQPGQSLTLIATANQGSEATYESGFVIDKFPISRPNLTFSTLTVSNMSPEDSSIYLCSVDIRMNTEAFFGQGTRLTVV.

This chain links TRBV30 with TRBJ2-7; D uncertain. This CDR3 comprises 12 residues. Germline V gene lookup returns CDR1 GTSNPN and CDR2 SVGIG (reference sequence). With 0 bases removed from V and 6 bases from J, the gap between germline ends came to 9 bases. CDR3 amino acids: CAWSVGVAEQYF. DNA of the CDR3: TGTGCCTGGAGTGTAGGAGTAGCCGAGCAGTACTTC.

The rearrangement uses TRBV5-1 and TRBJ1-1; unclear D gene. The V end lost 0 bases, the J end lost 5 bases, and 11 bases lay between the germline ends. CDR1 and CDR2 (germline): SGHRS, YFSETQ. The CDR3 covers 14 residues. The CDR3 region has the DNA TGCGCCAGCAGCTTGGTAGGGAGGGAAACTGAAGCTTTCTTT. Protein product: CASSLVGRETEAFF.

This chain joins TRBV7-9 and TRBJ1-2; TRBD1 might be the D (5 bases). Trimming cost V 5 bases and J 4 bases, with 17 bases left between them. The CDR3 sequence is 15 residues long. Germline lookup yields CDR1 SEHNR and CDR2 FQNEAQ (reference sequence). As DNA, the CDR3 is TGTGCCAGCAGCCCTCCTGGAGGGGTGGGCTATGGCTACACCTTC. It is translated as CASSPPGGVGYGYTF. Full variable domain (missing parts from reference TRBV7-9 and TRBJ1-2): DTGVSQNPRHKITKRGQNVTFRCDPISEHNRLYWYRQTLGQGPEFLTYFQNEAQLEKSRLLSDRFSAERPKGSFSTLEIQRTEQGDSAMYLCASSPPGGVGYGYTFGSGTRLTVV.

This chain joins TRBV5-1 and TRBJ2-3; a possible D gene is TRBD2 (6 bases). This CDR3 contains 14 residues. Trimming stripped 4 bases from V and 6 bases from J, with 15 bases between. Germline CDR1 and CDR2: SGHRS and YFSETQ. As DNA, the CDR3 is TGCGCCAGCAGCGTTCAGAGCGGGTTGGATACGCAGTATTTT. Translated, it gives CASSVQSGLDTQYF.

The chain links TRBV19 to TRBJ2-3; tentatively, D is TRBD2 (6 bases). The CDR3 contains 15 residues. Germline V gene sequence: CDR1 LNHDA, CDR2 SQIVND (reference sequence). Trimming stripped 1 base from V and 2 bases from J, with 10 bases between. The CDR3 loop is CASSIGGGFTDTQYF. In DNA, the CDR3 is TGTGCCAGTAGTATAGGGGGAGGATTCACAGATACGCAGTATTTT.

This clone was observed a handful of times. V gene TRBV7-8 combines with J gene TRBJ2-5; TRBD2 matches at 10 bases. Germline-derived CDR1 and CDR2 are SGHVS and FQNEAQ. J gave up 1 base and V 4 bases, and 3 bases lay outside the gene matches. This CDR3 spans 15 amino acids. CDR3: CASSSSGGVQETQYF. The CDR3 DNA is TGTGCCAGCAGCTCGAGCGGGGGGGTCCAAGAGACCCAGTACTTC.

The V call is TRBV5-1, the J call TRBJ2-7; TRBD1 matches at 10 bases. The V gene end was trimmed by 1 base and the J gene end by 5 bases; junction bases not matched to a gene: 6. CDR1 and CDR2 (germline): SGHRS, YFSETQ. CDR3 length: 15 amino acids. The CDR3 spells CASSLIRDRGDEQYF. The CDR3 DNA reads as TGCGCCAGCAGCTTGATCAGGGACAGGGGAGACGAGCAGTACTTC.